A selection of T cell receptor beta chains follows, all from one sample in a study of blood T cell repertoires in COVID-19. Some clones are missing from TCRdb's copy, which holds only in-frame ones; the method was immunoSEQ multiplex PCR. This table holds more than 200,000 clones, roughly 82% found once. The sample comprised peripheral blood. These TCRs come from a woman older than 75 with active or convalescent COVID-19. The CDR3 runs from the conserved cysteine through the conserved F or W.

V,CDR3
TRBV29-1,CSATGLAGGDDTQYF
TRBV7-9,CASSFSDYEQYF
TRBV4-1,CASSQVSGGHDEQFF
TRBV5-6,CASQFMNTEAFF
TRBV6-5,CASSYSRSSYEQYF
TRBV5-1,CASSYSSIREGGTEAFF
TRBV30,CAWSVPHRNTEAFF
TRBV10-3,CAISEKTGSNNEQFF
TRBV6-1,CASSGGTAPSGNTIYF
TRBV15,CATSRLGGGAPRLSSYNEQFF